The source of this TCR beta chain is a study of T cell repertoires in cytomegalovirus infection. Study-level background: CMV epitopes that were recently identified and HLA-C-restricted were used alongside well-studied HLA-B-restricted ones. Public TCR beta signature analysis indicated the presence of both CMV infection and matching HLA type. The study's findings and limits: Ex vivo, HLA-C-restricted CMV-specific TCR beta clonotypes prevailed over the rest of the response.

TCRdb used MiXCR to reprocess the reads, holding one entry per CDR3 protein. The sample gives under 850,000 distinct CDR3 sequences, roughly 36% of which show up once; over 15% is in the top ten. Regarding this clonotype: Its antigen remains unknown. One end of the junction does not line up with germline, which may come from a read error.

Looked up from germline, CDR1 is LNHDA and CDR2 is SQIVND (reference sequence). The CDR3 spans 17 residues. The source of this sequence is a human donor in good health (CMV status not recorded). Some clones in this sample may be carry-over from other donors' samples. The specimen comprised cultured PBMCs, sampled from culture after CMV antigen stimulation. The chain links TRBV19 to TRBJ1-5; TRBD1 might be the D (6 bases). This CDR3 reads CASSVEPWTVAYQPQHF. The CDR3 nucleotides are TGTGCCAGTAGTGTAGAACCCTGGACAGTGGCCTATCAGCCCCAGCATTTT.